Each of the 9 T cell receptor beta chains below was sequenced from the same sample in a study of blood T cell repertoires in COVID-19. This table comes from immunoSEQ multiplex PCR, and its TCRdb copy is limited to in-frame clones, with some not included. The table shows 250,000 to 350,000 clones, with 70% to 90% occurring only once. The sample comprised peripheral blood. The receptors derive from a human donor with COVID-19, enrolled during active disease. The donor label of this sample is uncertain.

V is TRBV27 and J is TRBJ1-1; TRBD1 agrees at 7 bases. Per the germline V gene, CDR1 is MNHEY and CDR2 is SMNVEV (reference sequence). This CDR3 is 14 amino acids long. V trimming: 5 bases; J trimming: 5 bases; junction bases outside the gene matches: 8. The CDR3 loop is CASSLRRGVTEAFF. CDR3 DNA sequence: TGTGCCAGCAGTCTACGCAGGGGGGTAACTGAAGCTTTCTTT.

The CDR3 here is CASSFSGGLAGAFEQFF. Here the CDR3 DNA reads TGTGCCAGCAGCTTCTCCGGAGGACTAGCGGGAGCCTTTGAGCAGTTCTTC. The chain combines TRBV7-3 with TRBJ2-1; 13 bases line up with TRBD2. The germline gives CDR1 SGHTA, CDR2 FQGTGA. CDR3 length equals 17 residues. Unmatched junction bases numbered 11, after V lost 3 bases and J lost 9 bases.

The CDR3 DNA reads TGCAGCGTTGTGCGGGGTAGCGGGAGATCCGAGACCCAGTACTTC. Residues: CSVVRGSGRSETQYF. The J gene is TRBJ2-5, the V gene TRBV29-1, with 9 bases aligning to TRBD2. The CDR3 runs to 15 residues. Germline loops: CDR1 SQVTM, CDR2 ANQGSEA. V shed 4 bases, J shed 5 bases, and the junction held 11 bases outside the gene matches.

This clone occurred a few times. The chain employs TRBV7-2 and TRBJ2-7; D gene uncertain. Germline lookup yields CDR1 SGHTA and CDR2 FQGNSA. The CDR3 consists of 16 residues. The germline V and J ends were trimmed by 0 bases and 1 base, with 13 bases remaining between them. CDR3 protein: CASSLAGRIGSYEQYF. The CDR3 coding sequence is TGTGCCAGCAGCTTAGCGGGCAGGATAGGTTCCTACGAGCAGTACTTC.

The rearrangement joins TRBV7-2 to TRBJ2-3; D is possibly TRBD2 (5 bases). Germline V gene lookup returns CDR1 SGHTA and CDR2 FQGNSA. V was shortened by 2 bases and J by 1 base, with 16 bases between the two germline ends. The CDR3 sequence is 17 residues long. The CDR3 nucleotides read TGTGCCAGCAGCTTAATGGCGTCAGCGGCCGGCACAGATACGCAGTATTTT. Translated: CASSLMASAAGTDTQYF. Combining the CDR3 with reference TRBV7-2 and TRBJ2-3 gives the whole variable domain GAGVSQSPSNKVTEKGKDVELRCDPISGHTALYWYRQSLGQGLEFLIYFQGNSAPDKSGLPSDRFSAERTGGSVSTLTIQRTQQEDSAVYLCASSLMASAAGTDTQYFGPGTRLTVL.

With regard to this clone: An end of the junction does not agree with germline; a read error may underlie this. The chain recombines TRBV3-1 (or the pseudogene TRBV3-2) with TRBJ1-4, with D perhaps TRBD1 (5 bases). The CDR3 extends over 13 amino acids. CDR1 is LGHDT, CDR2 YNNKEL, per germline (reference sequence). The CDR3 DNA is TGTGCCAGCAGCCAAGATTACGGGGGTACGGTGCTTTTT. This translates into CASSQDYGGTVLF.

The rearrangement joins TRBV3-1 (or the pseudogene TRBV3-2) to TRBJ1-5; 9 nucleotides match TRBD1. After removal of 1 base from V and 5 bases from J, the junction contained 6 bases not matched to a gene. The germline CDR1 and CDR2 sequences are LGHDT and YNNKEL (reference sequence). CDR3 size: 16 residues. Here the CDR3 DNA reads TGTGCCAGCAGCCAAGTTTTGGGACAGGGTGATCAGCCCCAGCATTTT. This translates into CASSQVLGQGDQPQHF.

V and J are TRBV6-6 and TRBJ1-6; 10 nucleotides line up with TRBD1. The CDR3 is made up of 15 amino acids. The trim removed 5 bases at V and 9 bases at J, leaving 7 bases unmatched. The germline gives CDR1 MNHNY, CDR2 SVGAGI (reference sequence). CDR3 sequence (DNA): TGTGCCAGCAGTCCACCGGGGGACAGGGGTTCACCCCTCCACTTT. Protein: CASSPPGDRGSPLHF.

V is TRBV6-6 and J is TRBJ1-5; 8 nucleotides line up with TRBD1. Germline V gene sequence: CDR1 MNHNY, CDR2 SVGAGI (reference sequence). The CDR3 is made up of 14 amino acids. V trimming: 6 bases; J trimming: 7 bases; junction bases outside the gene matches: 8. The DNA of the CDR3 is TGTGCCAGCAGCGGACAGGGTGAAGGGCAGCCCCAGCATTTT. This codes for CASSGQGEGQPQHF.